Listed below are T cell receptor beta chains from one sample, sequenced in a study of Ad26.COV2.S vaccination and SARS-CoV-2 variants. Clones were read by immunoSEQ multiplex PCR, and TCRdb kept only the in-frame ones, dropping some. The sample shows almost 400,000 clones, around nine tenths of them seen only once. Sequenced material: peripheral blood, taken in a trial of Ad26.COV2.S vaccine versus placebo. The receptor source for this set is a person between 18 and 59 years old who received the Ad26.COV2.S COVID-19 vaccine or a placebo. Both conserved end residues are part of each CDR3. D genes are given only for firm matches. A clone size is listed for some rows: how often the clone was seen (once, few, many), or a class if it is expanded.

cdr3_aa,cdr3_nt,clone_size,v_call,j_call,d_call
CAWSSWGGSENIQYF,TGTGCCTGGAGCTCGTGGGGGGGCAGCGAAAACATTCAGTACTTC,few,TRBV30,TRBJ2-4,NA
CASSQERDGSYYEQYF,TGCGCCAGCAGCCAAGAACGGGACGGGAGTTACTACGAGCAGTACTTC,NA,TRBV4-1,TRBJ2-7,NA
CASSLLNEKLFF,TGTGCCAGCAGCCTATTGAATGAAAAACTGTTTTTT,NA,TRBV3-1/TRBV3-2,TRBJ1-4,NA
CASSYRTAYGYTF,TGTGCCAGCAGTTATAGGACGGCTTATGGCTACACCTTC,NA,TRBV6-5,TRBJ1-2,NA
CASSKDSIQGAGYGYTF,TGTGCCAGCAGCAAAGATTCCATACAGGGGGCGGGCTATGGCTACACCTTC,NA,TRBV21-1,TRBJ1-2,NA
CASSLRGGTDTQYF,TGTGCCAGCAGTTTACGGGGGGGCACAGATACGCAGTATTTT,NA,TRBV27,TRBJ2-3,TRBD2
CASSLVSPGTQYF,TGTGCCAGCAGTTTAGTCTCCCCGGGGACCCAGTACTTC,NA,TRBV28,TRBJ2-5,NA
CASSQVAYNEQFF,TGTGCCAGCAGCCAAGTAGCCTACAATGAGCAGTTCTTC,NA,TRBV4-2,TRBJ2-1,NA
CASSPDRFIYEQYF,TGTGCCAGCAGTCCTGACAGGTTTATCTACGAGCAGTACTTC,NA,TRBV27,TRBJ2-7,NA
CAWSSRDTPRRLFF,TGTGCCTGGAGTTCCCGGGACACTCCTCGGAGACTGTTTTTT,NA,TRBV30,TRBJ1-4,NA
CASSLNRVESIQYF,TGTGCCAGCAGCTTAAACAGGGTCGAATCCATTCAGTACTTC,NA,TRBV11-2,TRBJ2-4,NA
CASNPRGRGTYNEQFF,TGTGCCAGCAATCCTCGAGGCAGGGGAACCTACAATGAGCAGTTCTTC,NA,TRBV28,TRBJ2-1,NA
CASSIGRSDQETQYF,TGTGCCAGTAGTATAGGCCGGTCAGATCAAGAGACCCAGTACTTC,NA,TRBV19,TRBJ2-5,NA
CASSLRTSGRNEQYF,TGTGCCAGCAGCCTACGGACTAGCGGACGGAACGAGCAGTACTTC,NA,TRBV3-1/TRBV3-2,TRBJ2-7,TRBD2
CASSEYLAGDRYEQYF,TGTGCCAGCAGTGAATACCTAGCGGGAGATCGCTACGAGCAGTACTTC,NA,TRBV6-1,TRBJ2-7,TRBD2
CASNTGTSAKYLYF,TGTGCCAGCAATACCGGGACTAGCGCTAAATACCTGTACTTC,NA,TRBV28,TRBJ2-7,TRBD2
CASSSPQGWGSEKLFF,TGTGCCAGCAGTTCACCTCAGGGTTGGGGGAGTGAAAAACTGTTTTTT,NA,TRBV28,TRBJ1-4,NA
CASSIFPGLGVQDTQYF,TGTGCCAGTAGTATCTTTCCGGGACTAGGAGTTCAAGATACGCAGTATTTT,NA,TRBV19,TRBJ2-3,TRBD2
CAWSVGDPQPQHF,TGTGCCTGGAGTGTCGGGGACCCTCAGCCCCAGCATTTT,NA,TRBV30,TRBJ1-5,NA
CASSLGDKAGYTF,TGTGCCAGCAGTTTAGGGGACAAGGCTGGCTACACCTTC,few,TRBV27,TRBJ1-2,NA
CASSVGAGLRAGELFF,TGTGCCAGCAGCGTAGGGGCAGGCCTCAGGGCCGGGGAGCTGTTTTTT,once,TRBV9,TRBJ2-2,NA
CASSDRGRLGNTIYF,TGTGCCAGCAGTGACAGGGGGCGACTCGGAAACACCATATATTTT,NA,TRBV28,TRBJ1-3,TRBD1
CASSLAGTETYEQYF,TGCGCCAGCAGCTTGGCCGGGACAGAAACCTACGAGCAGTACTTC,NA,TRBV5-1,TRBJ2-7,TRBD1
CASSQTGFNQPQHF,TGTGCCAGCAGCCAAACAGGTTTCAATCAGCCCCAGCATTTT,NA,TRBV3-1/TRBV3-2,TRBJ1-5,NA
CSASRGGVNLVNDEQFF,TGCAGTGCTAGTCGCGGGGGGGTTAATCTAGTCAACGATGAGCAGTTCTTC,NA,TRBV20-1,TRBJ2-1,TRBD2
CASSQVVSGRGSYNEQFF,TGCGCCAGCAGCCAAGTCGTTAGCGGGAGGGGCTCCTACAATGAGCAGTTCTTC,NA,TRBV4-3,TRBJ2-1,TRBD2
CASSFGPPNTEAFF,TGTGCCAGCAGCTTCGGACCGCCGAACACTGAAGCTTTCTTT,NA,TRBV3-1/TRBV3-2,TRBJ1-1,NA
CASSSVENYGYTF,TGTGCCTCCTCCTCGGTGGAGAACTATGGCTACACCTTC,once,TRBV6-6,TRBJ1-2,NA
CASSSNRGLSEAFF,TGTGCCAGTAGTTCAAACAGGGGGCTGTCTGAAGCTTTCTTT,NA,TRBV19,TRBJ1-1,TRBD1
CATSAGPLGEKLFF,TGTGCCACCAGCGCGGGACCCCTTGGCGAAAAACTGTTTTTT,NA,TRBV15,TRBJ1-4,NA